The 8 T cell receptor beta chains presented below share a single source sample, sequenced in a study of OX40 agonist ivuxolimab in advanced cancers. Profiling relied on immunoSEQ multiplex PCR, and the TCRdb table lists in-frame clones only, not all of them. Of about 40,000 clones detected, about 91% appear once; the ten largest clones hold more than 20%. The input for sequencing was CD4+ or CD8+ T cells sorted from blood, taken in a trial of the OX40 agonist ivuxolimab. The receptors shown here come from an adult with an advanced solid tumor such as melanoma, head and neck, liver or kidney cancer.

The DNA for the CDR3 is TGTGCCAGCAGCTCAGAAACCGGGCCTCGGGACACTGAAGCTTTCTTT. Translation: CASSSETGPRDTEAFF. This sequence joins TRBV13 and TRBJ1-1; D is uncertain. The CDR3 sequence is 16 residues long. The germline CDR1 and CDR2 sequences are PRHDT and FYEKMQ (reference sequence). V gave up 4 bases and J gave up 3 bases, with 18 bases separating them.

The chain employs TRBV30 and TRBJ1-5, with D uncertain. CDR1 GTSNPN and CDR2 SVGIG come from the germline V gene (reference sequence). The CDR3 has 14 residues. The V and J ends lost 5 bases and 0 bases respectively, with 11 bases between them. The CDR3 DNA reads TGTGCCTGGGGAAGATTCAATAGCAATCAGCCCCAGCATTTT. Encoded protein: CAWGRFNSNQPQHF.

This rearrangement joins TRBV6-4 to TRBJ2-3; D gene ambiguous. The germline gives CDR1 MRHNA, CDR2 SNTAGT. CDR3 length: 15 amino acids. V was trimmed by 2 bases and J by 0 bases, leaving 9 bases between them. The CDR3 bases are TGTGCCAGCAGTGACAAATACAGAAGCACAGATACGCAGTATTTT. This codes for CASSDKYRSTDTQYF.

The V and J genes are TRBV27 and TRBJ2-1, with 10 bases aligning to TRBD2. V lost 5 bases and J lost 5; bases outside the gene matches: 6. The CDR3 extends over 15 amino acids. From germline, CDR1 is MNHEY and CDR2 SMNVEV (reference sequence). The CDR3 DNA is TGTGCCAGCAGTCACGGGACTAGCGTCCACAATGAGCAGTTCTTC. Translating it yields CASSHGTSVHNEQFF.

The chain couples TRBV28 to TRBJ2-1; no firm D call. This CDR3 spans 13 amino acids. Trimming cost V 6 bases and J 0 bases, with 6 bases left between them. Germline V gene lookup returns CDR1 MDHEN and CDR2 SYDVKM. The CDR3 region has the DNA TGTGCCAGCAGAAGGGTCTCCTACAATGAGCAGTTCTTC. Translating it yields CASRRVSYNEQFF.

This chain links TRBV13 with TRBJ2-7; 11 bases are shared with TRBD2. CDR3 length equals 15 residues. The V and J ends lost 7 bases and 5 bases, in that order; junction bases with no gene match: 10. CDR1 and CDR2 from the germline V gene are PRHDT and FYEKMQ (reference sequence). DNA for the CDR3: TGTGCCAGCACCAGAAGACTAGCGGGAATGCACGAGCAGTACTTC. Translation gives CASTRRLAGMHEQYF.

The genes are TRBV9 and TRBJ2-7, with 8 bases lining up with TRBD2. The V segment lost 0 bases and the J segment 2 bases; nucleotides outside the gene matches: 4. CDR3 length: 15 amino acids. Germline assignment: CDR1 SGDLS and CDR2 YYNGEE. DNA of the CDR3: TGTGCCAGCAGCGTAGGGGATAGCGGGACCTACGAGCAGTACTTC. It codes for CASSVGDSGTYEQYF.

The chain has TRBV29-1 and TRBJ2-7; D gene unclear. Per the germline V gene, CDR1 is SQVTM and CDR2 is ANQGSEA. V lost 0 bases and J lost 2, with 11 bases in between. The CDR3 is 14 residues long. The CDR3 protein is CSVEDTLGTYEQYF. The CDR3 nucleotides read TGCAGCGTTGAAGATACCCTAGGTACCTACGAGCAGTACTTC.